What follows are 15 T cell receptor beta chains derived from one specimen sequenced in a study of breast tumors, draining lymph nodes, adjacent tissues. TCRdb reprocessed the multiplex PCR reads with MiXCR, giving one entry per CDR3 protein. Of 70,000 or so distinct CDR3 sequences listed, around two fifths were seen once; the top ten hold over 7.5%. The specimen sequenced was breast tumor tissue. The receptor source for this set is a female donor with breast cancer. Some clones in this sample may be carry-over from other donors' samples.

Points on this clonotype: Because the CDR3 is missing its conserved closing phenylalanine or tryptophan, this is likely a read error. This rearrangement joins TRBV9 to TRBJ2-7; 7 bases are a match to TRBD1. V lost 0 bases to trimming and J lost 6 bases; unmatched junction nucleotides: 6. In germline, CDR1 is SGDLS, CDR2 YYNGEE. The CDR3 loop spans 14 amino acids. The CDR3 spells CASSVGDRDCEQYS. The CDR3 DNA reads as TGTGCCAGCAGCGTAGGAGACAGGGATTGCGAGCAGTACTCC.

J is TRBJ1-6 and V is TRBV20-1, with D possibly matching TRBD1 (6 bases). Per the germline V gene, CDR1 is DFQATT and CDR2 is SNEGSKA (reference sequence). V lost 0 bases and J lost 10, with 22 bases in between. The CDR3 is 17 residues long. In DNA form, the CDR3 reads TGCAGTGCTAGAGATGTTACGGGAGGGGGTTCACGGTCACCCCTCCACTTT. Its translation: CSARDVTGGGSRSPLHF.

As concerns this clonotype: Germline is not matched at one junction end, which may reflect a read error. The CDR3 region is CAISEGTGDYGCTF. The CDR3 nucleotides read TGTGCCATCAGTGAGGGGACAGGAGACTATGGCTGCACCTTC. The rearrangement uses TRBV10-3 and TRBJ1-2, with TRBD1 identical over 8 bases. Germline values: CDR1 ENHRY, CDR2 SYGVKD. CDR3 length equals 14 residues.

The V and J genes are TRBV12-3 or TRBV12-4 and TRBJ1-2, with a possible D match to TRBD1 (6 bases). This CDR3 is 13 amino acids long. With 6 bases removed from V and 2 bases from J, the gap between germline ends came to 10 bases. CDR3 sequence reads: CASSKGENYGYTF. CDR3 bases: TGTGCCAGCAGCAAGGGGGAGAACTATGGCTACACCTTC.

The table lists this clonotype with many counts. This chain joins TRBV28 and TRBJ2-2; D is tentatively TRBD1 or TRBD2 (5 bases each). CDR3 length: 15 residues. Trimming pared 7 bases from V and 6 bases from J, leaving 18 bases between. CDR1 is MDHEN and CDR2 is SYDVKM in the germline V gene. CDR3 bases: TGTGCCAGCACCACTCTGAGGAGAGGGGCCGGGGAGCTGTTTTTT. As protein: CASTTLRRGAGELFF.

A few counts support this clonotype. The V and J genes are TRBV20-1 and TRBJ1-2; D gene unclear. Germline V CDR1 and CDR2: DFQATT, SNEGSKA (reference sequence). The CDR3 totals 12 residues. The V end lost 4 bases, the J end lost 1 base, and 7 bases lay between the germline ends. CDR3 in amino acids: CSAKYSNYGYTF. Written as DNA, the CDR3 is TGCAGTGCTAAGTACAGTAACTATGGCTACACCTTC.

The V gene is TRBV24-1, the J gene TRBJ2-1; unclear D gene. Germline V gives CDR1 KGHDR, CDR2 SFDVKD. There are 16 residues in the CDR3. V was shortened by 3 bases and J by 6 bases, with 17 bases between the two germline ends. CDR3 residues: CATSDASSLAGNEQFF. The CDR3, as DNA: TGTGCCACCAGTGATGCCAGCAGCTTGGCCGGCAATGAGCAGTTCTTC.

This chain uses TRBV5-1 with TRBJ2-3; 8 bases map to TRBD2. The CDR3 has 15 amino acids. CDR1 is SGHRS, CDR2 YFSETQ, per germline. Trimming removed 7 bases from V and 4 bases from J; junction bases left unmatched: 11. The CDR3 reads CASSGLAANPDTQYF. CDR3 nucleotide sequence: TGCGCCAGCTCTGGACTAGCTGCTAACCCAGATACGCAGTATTTT. The variable domain in full, with the rest retrieved from reference TRBV5-1 and TRBJ2-3, is KAGVTQTPRYLIKTRGQQVTLSCSPISGHRSVSWYQQTPGQGLQFLFEYFSETQRNKGNFPGRFSGRQFSNSRSEMNVSTLELGDSALYLCASSGLAANPDTQYFGPGTRLTVL.

By sample share, this clonotype is medium-sized. This chain uses TRBV25-1 with TRBJ2-3, with D unclear. V was trimmed by 0 bases and J by 2 bases, leaving 3 bases between them. This CDR3 has 13 amino acids. Germline CDR1 reads MGHDK; CDR2 reads SYGVNS. This CDR3 is CASSEYTTDTQYF. The CDR3 bases are TGTGCCAGCAGTGAATACACCACAGATACGCAGTATTTT.

The chain employs TRBV29-1 and TRBJ2-5; maybe TRBD1 (5 bases). Germline lookup yields CDR1 SQVTM and CDR2 ANQGSEA. V was shortened by 3 bases and J by 7 bases, with 9 bases between the two germline ends. The CDR3 contains 11 residues. The CDR3 sequence is CSVDLQGTQYF. CDR3 bases: TGCAGCGTTGACCTTCAGGGGACCCAGTACTTC.

This clonotype was counted between two and nine times. The chain employs TRBV28 and TRBJ1-5; no clear D. Germline loops: CDR1 MDHEN, CDR2 SYDVKM. This CDR3 comprises 14 residues. Trimming pared 5 bases from V and 5 bases from J, leaving 13 bases between. In DNA, the CDR3 is TGTGCCAGCAGTAAAAAAGGGAACTATCAGCCCCAGCATTTT. Amino acids: CASSKKGNYQPQHF. The whole variable domain, filled in from reference TRBV28 and TRBJ1-5, reads DVKVTQSSRYLVKRTGEKVFLECVQDMDHENMFWYRQDPGLGLRLIYFSYDVKMKEKGDIPEGYSVSREKKERFSLILESASTNQTSMYLCASSKKGNYQPQHFGDGTRLSIL.

The rearrangement links TRBV7-3 to TRBJ2-3, with 11 bases matching TRBD2. Germline CDR1 SGHTA, CDR2 FQGTGA. The V segment lost 5 bases and the J segment 3 bases; nucleotides outside the gene matches: 1. CDR3 length: 14 amino acids. CDR3 nucleotide sequence: TGTGCCAGCAGCCTAGCGGGAGGTACAGATACGCAGTATTTT. As protein: CASSLAGGTDTQYF. The entire variable domain, with the rest obtained from reference TRBV7-3 and TRBJ2-3, is as follows: GAGVSQTPSNKVTEKGKYVELRCDPISGHTALYWYRQSLGQGPEFLIYFQGTGAADDSGLPNDRFFAVRPEGSVSTLKIQRTERGDSAVYLCASSLAGGTDTQYFGPGTRLTVL.

This clonotype has ten or more counts. This chain uses TRBV20-1 with TRBJ2-1; 9 bases match TRBD2. In germline, CDR1 is DFQATT, CDR2 SNEGSKA (reference sequence). This CDR3 is built from 17 residues. J was trimmed by 3 bases and V by 2 bases; bases with no gene match: 11. CDR3 amino acids: CSARFFRRGGLYNEQFF. In DNA, the CDR3 is TGCAGTGCTAGATTTTTCCGGCGGGGGGGCCTCTACAATGAGCAGTTCTTC.

This clonotype was counted between two and nine times. V usage is TRBV7-6 and J usage is TRBJ2-3; TRBD1 or TRBD2 may be the D gene (5 bases each). The CDR3 has 13 amino acids. Trimming removed 4 bases from V and 11 bases from J, with 16 bases in between. In germline, CDR1 is SGHVS, CDR2 FNYEAQ. The DNA for the CDR3 is TGTGCCAGCAGCTCGAGGGGATACAATGAGCAGTATTTT. Residues: CASSSRGYNEQYF.

The chain uses TRBV6-4 and TRBJ2-1; 9 positions agree with TRBD2. The CDR3 sequence is 15 residues long. Trimming took 6 bases from V and 6 from J; bases not matched to a gene: 9. The germline CDR1 and CDR2 sequences are MRHNA and SNTAGT. The CDR3 DNA reads as TGTGCCAGCAGACGGACTGGCGGGAGGGCCAATGAGCAGTTCTTC. It is translated as CASRRTGGRANEQFF.